This TCR beta chain was identified in a study of blood T cell repertoires in COVID-19. From germline, CDR1 is LNHDA and CDR2 SQIVND (reference sequence). V was cut by 5 bases and J by 4 bases, with 30 bases left in between. This CDR3 has 20 amino acids. Data came from immunoSEQ multiplex PCR; TCRdb stores just in-frame clones and leaves some out. Of about 350,000 clones in the sample, approximately 84% were seen once. This study enrolled people aged 18 to 89 from under 25 US geographic areas. Donors in Cohort 3 who had recovered were those with two negative PCRs, healthcare professional clearance, or resolution of their symptoms.

Sample: PBMCs or T cells enriched from blood (not recorded which). The receptor comes from a woman aged 30 to 39 who had recovered from COVID-19. The genes are TRBV19 and TRBJ1-5; no definite D call. As DNA, the CDR3 is TGTGCCAGTAGTTCAGATCCCATTCGACGGGGAGCCTCATCGAATCAGCCCCAGCATTTT. Its translation is CASSSDPIRRGASSNQPQHF. The complete variable domain, with remaining parts taken from reference TRBV19 and TRBJ1-5, reads DGGITQSPKYLFRKEGQNVTLSCEQNLNHDAMYWYRQDPGQGLRLIYYSQIVNDFQKGDIAEGYSVSREKKESFPLTVTSAQKNPTAFYLCASSSDPIRRGASSNQPQHFGDGTRLSIL.